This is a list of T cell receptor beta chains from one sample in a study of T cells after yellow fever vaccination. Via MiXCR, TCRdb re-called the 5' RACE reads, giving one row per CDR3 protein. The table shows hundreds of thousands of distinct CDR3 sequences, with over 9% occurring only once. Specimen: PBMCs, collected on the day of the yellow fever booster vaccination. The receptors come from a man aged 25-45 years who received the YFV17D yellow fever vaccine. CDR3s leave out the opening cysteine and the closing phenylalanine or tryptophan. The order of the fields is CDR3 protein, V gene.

cdr3_aa: ASSPTHSYTGELF; v_call: TRBV7-2
cdr3_aa: ASSHGGVNNEQF; v_call: TRBV3-1
cdr3_aa: ASSFGWDGTDTQY; v_call: TRBV5-4
cdr3_aa: ASSLGTGAGEQPQH; v_call: TRBV7-8
cdr3_aa: SARWTLNEKLF; v_call: TRBV20-1
cdr3_aa: ASSFTGDEQY; v_call: TRBV5-1
cdr3_aa: AGRDRLNEKLF; v_call: TRBV30
cdr3_aa: ASSPDNGNQPQH; v_call: TRBV7-6
cdr3_aa: ASSIARLVNDEQF; v_call: TRBV19
cdr3_aa: ASSSDIRTDTQY; v_call: TRBV4-3
cdr3_aa: ASSFSGLGTDTQY; v_call: TRBV5-1
cdr3_aa: ASGGLAGTTGYNEQF; v_call: TRBV9
cdr3_aa: ASSNLDRGQDEQY; v_call: TRBV5-1
cdr3_aa: ASSPQQTGGAYEQY; v_call: TRBV7-6
cdr3_aa: ASSYTSGSTDTQY; v_call: TRBV5-1
cdr3_aa: ASSIFVGPGSQEF; v_call: TRBV11-2
cdr3_aa: ASSLAGTSGEQY; v_call: TRBV7-9
cdr3_aa: SARAINGGKNTEAF; v_call: TRBV20-1
cdr3_aa: SAVGQERPYNEQF; v_call: TRBV20-1
cdr3_aa: ASSLLGFGTDTQY; v_call: TRBV7-2
cdr3_aa: AISVVGLAESEQY; v_call: TRBV10-3
cdr3_aa: ASRGLAEQY; v_call: TRBV27
cdr3_aa: ASSGLLAGITDTQY; v_call: TRBV5-4
cdr3_aa: SASSGRATETQY; v_call: TRBV20-1
cdr3_aa: ASSIVFGLANYGYT; v_call: TRBV19
cdr3_aa: CARDRSTSGYTDTQY; v_call: TRBV20-1
cdr3_aa: ASSLDYQDIQY; v_call: TRBV5-1
cdr3_aa: ASSDGPAAEPQH; v_call: TRBV25-1
cdr3_aa: AAAGRGDNEQF; v_call: TRBV10-3
cdr3_aa: ATGQPNTEAF; v_call: TRBV10-3
cdr3_aa: SDLQGYNEQF; v_call: TRBV29-1
cdr3_aa: ASSKDSDEQF; v_call: TRBV12-3/TRBV12-4
cdr3_aa: ASSPRTDTEAF; v_call: TRBV7-6
cdr3_aa: ASGGIKETQY; v_call: TRBV7-6
cdr3_aa: ASSQGLSAYEQY; v_call: TRBV3-1
cdr3_aa: ASSFHGGGYEQY; v_call: TRBV6-5
cdr3_aa: ASSWMDTGF; v_call: TRBV2
cdr3_aa: ATQGGSEQY; v_call: TRBV10-3
cdr3_aa: ASSGITGEQY; v_call: TRBV6-2/TRBV6-3
cdr3_aa: ASSEAGKVGYEQY; v_call: TRBV25-1
cdr3_aa: ATSRDRQSYEQY; v_call: TRBV15
cdr3_aa: ATKQGWDTEAF; v_call: TRBV5-1
cdr3_aa: ASTTGGADTEAF; v_call: TRBV3-1
cdr3_aa: ASSFSDTASYEQY; v_call: TRBV7-6
cdr3_aa: ASSLSAAGGGNEQF; v_call: TRBV5-1
cdr3_aa: ASSSLVRSREQY; v_call: TRBV12-3/TRBV12-4
cdr3_aa: ASSYSASGATDTQY; v_call: TRBV6-5
cdr3_aa: ASSLVKTAALEQY; v_call: TRBV27
cdr3_aa: ASSMSDRGVQF; v_call: TRBV5-1
cdr3_aa: ASSLRAHYEQY; v_call: TRBV5-1
cdr3_aa: ASRVSGNTGELF; v_call: TRBV5-1
cdr3_aa: SARARDRPRPGLSYNEQF; v_call: TRBV20-1